This section outlines one TCR beta chain sequence together with its context. This entry belongs to a study of blood T cell repertoires in COVID-19. Study-level information: COVID-19 samples collected from the United States, Italy and Spain covered acute and convalescent phases. From T cells, B-cell-depleted T cells, or PBMCs came the material, which was cDNA or gDNA.

Profiled with immunoSEQ multiplex PCR; TCRdb holds only in-frame clones, not every one. The top ten hold roughly 31% of the sample, which has approximately 94,000 clones, 70% to 80% seen once. Trimming cost V 8 bases and J 4 bases, with 12 bases left between them. The CDR3 length is 11 residues. Germline V gene sequence: CDR1 DFQATT, CDR2 SNEGSKA (reference sequence). This TCR was sampled from a man aged 65-85 years with active or convalescent COVID-19. The specimen sequenced was peripheral blood. The chain links TRBV20-1 to TRBJ2-7, with D tentatively TRBD2 (6 bases). The CDR3 sequence is CSNGAGYEQYF. CDR3 nucleotides: TGCAGTAACGGGGCGGGGTACGAGCAGTACTTC.